The clone carrying this TCR beta chain is a singleton in its sample. The antigen remains undetermined. This sample stems from a study of cytomegalovirus exposure and HLA in healthy donors. Study results and limitations: Analysis performed later showed TCR beta chains linked to HLA being more clonally expanded than equally common others. The authors assumed roughly uniform sequencing depth across donors for presence/absence analyses.

PCR was performed using 60 Vbeta and 13 Jbeta primers. Only in-frame clones appear in the TCRdb table, and some are missing; sequencing was by immunoSEQ multiplex PCR. The data contain about 150,000 clones, around a tenth of them singletons. The sample taken for sequencing was PBMCs. The origin of this receptor is a male donor in good health and CMV-seronegative.

The CDR3 coding sequence is TGCGCCAGCAGCCTCTGGGGGGGACCAACTAGCACAGATACGCAGTATTTT. As protein: CASSLWGGPTSTDTQYF. The chain uses TRBV4-1 and TRBJ2-3; the match to TRBD2 covers 7 bases. Germline CDR1 MGHRA, CDR2 YSYEKL. Trimming removed 4 bases from V and 0 bases from J; junction bases left unmatched: 10. The CDR3 is 17 residues long.